The rows below give T cell receptor beta chains drawn from one sample of a study of blood T cell repertoires in COVID-19. The protocol was immunoSEQ multiplex PCR, while the TCRdb copy is restricted to in-frame clones and leaves out a portion. The table has 150,000 to 200,000 clones, more than 65% seen once. The sequenced sample consisted of PBMCs or T cells enriched from blood (not recorded which). The receptors shown here come from a man aged 45-60 years who had recovered from COVID-19. The CDR3 runs from the conserved cysteine through the conserved F or W. Fields, in order: D gene, J gene, V gene, clone size, CDR3 DNA, CDR3 protein. The D gene is left open where the match is weak. Some rows have no size entry. The others give once, few or many, or a class for an expanded clone.

>NA|TRBJ1-6|TRBV6-5|NA
TGTGCCAGCACCCCCCGGAGTGAGGGAAGTTCACCCCTCCACTTT
CASTPRSEGSSPLHF
>TRBD2|TRBJ2-7|TRBV3-1/TRBV3-2|NA
TGTGCCAGCAGCCAAGTCGGTAGCGGGAGGTCCCAGAGCTCCTACGAGCAGTACTTC
CASSQVGSGRSQSSYEQYF
>TRBD2|TRBJ2-3|TRBV10-1|NA
TGCGCCAGCAGCCCCCTAGCGGGAGGCACAGATACGCAGTATTTT
CASSPLAGGTDTQYF
>TRBD1|TRBJ2-7|TRBV27|NA
TGTGCCAGCAGTACAAGAATGGGACAGGGGTCGATCGAGCAGTACTTC
CASSTRMGQGSIEQYF
>TRBD1|TRBJ1-6|TRBV5-6|few
TGTGCCAGCAGCTTGGAACAGGGGAATTCACCCCTCCACTTT
CASSLEQGNSPLHF
>NA|TRBJ2-3|TRBV28|NA
TGTGCCAGCACCCTGGAGCGGACAGATACGCAGTATTTT
CASTLERTDTQYF
>NA|TRBJ1-4|TRBV2|NA
TGTGCCAGCAGGACGGACTCCCTAGGCCTGTTTTTT
CASRTDSLGLFF
>TRBD1|TRBJ2-7|TRBV19|NA
TGTGCCAGTAGCGGGACAGCGATAACCGCCTACGAGCAGTACTTC
CASSGTAITAYEQYF
>NA|TRBJ1-6|TRBV27|NA
TGTGCCAGCAACCCCGGGACTCTTAATTCACCCCTCCACTTT
CASNPGTLNSPLHF
>TRBD2|TRBJ2-5|TRBV27|NA
TGTGCCTCCTCCCTAGCGGGAGTGGTGGCCCAGTACTTC
CASSLAGVVAQYF
>NA|TRBJ1-6|TRBV27|NA
TGTGCCAGCAGTTCGACAGGAGATTCACCCCTCCACTTT
CASSSTGDSPLHF
>TRBD2|TRBJ2-1|TRBV6-5|NA
TGTGCCAGCAGTCGACTAGCGGGGGGCGGCAATGAGCAGTTCTTC
CASSRLAGGGNEQFF
>NA|TRBJ2-1|TRBV20-1|NA
TGCAGTGCTAGTCCCGGTGTGTCCTACAATGAGCAGTTCTTC
CSASPGVSYNEQFF
>TRBD2|TRBJ2-7|TRBV3-1/TRBV3-2|few
TGTGCCAGCAGCCAAGATTTAGGGAGGGGTTTTTTTAACGAGCAGTACTTC
CASSQDLGRGFFNEQYF
>NA|TRBJ1-1|TRBV5-5|NA
TGTGCCAGCAGCCGCCAGGGGAACACTGAAGCTTTCTTT
CASSRQGNTEAFF
>NA|TRBJ2-1|TRBV5-1|few
TGCGCCAGCAGCCGTCCAACGCGGGACGCCGGATCCTACAATGAGCAGTTCTTC
CASSRPTRDAGSYNEQFF